This T cell receptor (beta chain) emerged from a study of T cells in Graves' hyperthyroidism and ophthalmopathy. This clonotype was picked up many times. The antigen is unknown. Notes on the study in general: Blood also held most thyroid clonotypes expanded beyond 0.001.

Amplification of TCR beta CDR3 regions used RNA as the template. The TCR CDR3 first-round RT-PCR relied on the HTBI primer set. In TCRdb, the multiplex PCR reads were re-called with MiXCR into one record per CDR3 protein. The profile covers fewer than 300,000 distinct CDR3 sequences, with around 15% appearing a single time and 30% taken by the ten largest. This CDR3 has 13 residues. V was trimmed by 3 bases and J by 10 bases, leaving 15 bases between them. Germline CDR1 WSHSY, CDR2 SAAADI. Any patient presenting with uncontrolled infection, other autoimmune disease, pregnancy or lactation was left out. PBMCs were sourced from approximately 10 ml fresh peripheral blood.

This chain uses TRBV10-2 with TRBJ1-1, with D maybe TRBD1 (5 bases). This TCR derives from a woman in her fifties or sixties with Graves' hyperthyroidism that later progressed to Graves' ophthalmopathy. What was sequenced was blood. The CDR3 DNA sequence: TGCGCCAGCAGTGACCCAGGGAGGGCCCGAGCTTTCTTT. Amino acids: CASSDPGRARAFF.